Below are 20 T cell receptor beta chains sequenced from a single sample in a study of early T cells in non-severe SARS-CoV-2 infection (dated by TCRdb to the early 2020s). The library was prepared using 5' RACE. The instrument was a NextSeq 500. Using fastp trimming at Q25 and MiXCR clonotype assembly, TCRdb reanalyzed the public sequencing data and kept in-frame beta chains. Each entry is one CDR3 protein sequence, shown with its most common DNA and genes. The sample table shows about 26,000 distinct CDR3 sequences, and roughly 4% are seen once. The ten most abundant clones make up about 4.2% of the sample. Sequencing used whole blood. The receptors derive from an adult who was a healthcare worker with PCR-confirmed SARS-CoV-2 infection or an uninfected control (not recorded which).

This clonotype was counted many times. The chain links TRBV29-1 to TRBJ2-7, with TRBD2 matching 10 bases. CDR1 SQVTM and CDR2 ANQGSEA come from the germline V gene. CDR3 length: 14 amino acids. Trimming at V came to 2 bases and at J to 6 bases, leaving 7 bases not matched to a gene. CDR3 amino acids: CSVELPGLASEQYF. CDR3 nucleotides: TGCAGCGTTGAACTCCCGGGACTAGCGTCCGAGCAGTACTTC.

This clonotype was recorded many times. The CDR3 nucleotides read TGTGCCACTCCGGCCGACGATCCGACAGATACGCAGTATTTT. The encoded protein is CATPADDPTDTQYF. The chain employs TRBV21-1 and TRBJ2-3. TRBV21-1 is a documented pseudogene. The CDR3 runs 14 residues.

The chain combines TRBV11-2 with TRBJ1-6; D not certain. In germline, CDR1 is SGHAT, CDR2 FQNNGV. The V and J ends lost 2 bases and 9 bases respectively, with 5 bases between them. The CDR3 has 12 residues. This chain's CDR3 is CASSLSVSPLHF. The DNA of the CDR3 is TGTGCCAGCAGCTTATCTGTTTCACCCCTCCACTTT.

This clonotype came up a few times. This sequence joins TRBV6-6 and TRBJ2-3; perhaps TRBD2 as D (5 bases). CDR1 is MNHNY and CDR2 is SVGAGI in the germline V gene (reference sequence). V was pared by 7 bases and J by 3 bases, with 11 bases between. The CDR3 has 13 residues. The CDR3 is CASTGFRTDTQYF. The DNA for the CDR3 is TGTGCCAGCACGGGGTTCAGGACAGATACGCAGTATTTT.

The sample holds a few counts of this clonotype. V is TRBV20-1 and J is TRBJ2-7, with 7 positions matching TRBD2. Unmatched junction bases numbered 10, after V lost 3 bases and J lost 2 bases. Per germline, CDR1 DFQATT and CDR2 SNEGSKA (reference sequence). The CDR3 covers 15 residues. The CDR3 DNA follows: TGCAGTGCTAGGGGCCCCTTGCGGGGGACCTACGAGCAGTACTTC. It translates to CSARGPLRGTYEQYF.

This clonotype was counted between two and nine times. The rearrangement joins TRBV27 to TRBJ2-3; the D is unclear. The length of the CDR3 is 14 residues. CDR1 is MNHEY, CDR2 SMNVEV, per germline (reference sequence). The V and J ends lost 3 bases and 1 base respectively, with 8 bases between them. CDR3 in DNA: TGTGCCAGCAGTTTCCTGGACGGCACAGATACGCAGTATTTT. Protein sequence: CASSFLDGTDTQYF.

In this sample, this clonotype turned up a few times. This chain uses TRBV14 with TRBJ2-3; D unresolved. CDR1 and CDR2 from the germline V gene are SGHDN and FVKESK. The CDR3 spans 14 residues. Deletions cut 4 bases from V and 3 bases from J, with 11 bases between. The CDR3 DNA reads TGTGCCAGCAGCCCACTGACCGCGACAGATACGCAGTATTTT. Protein: CASSPLTATDTQYF. Full variable domain (rest looked up from reference TRBV14 and TRBJ2-3): EAGVTQFPSHSVIEKGQTVTLRCDPISGHDNLYWYRRVMGKEIKFLLHFVKESKQDESGMPNNRFLAERTGGTYSTLKVQPAELEDSGVYFCASSPLTATDTQYFGPGTRLTVL.

The chain has TRBV11-1 and TRBJ1-1, with a tentative D call TRBD1 (5 bases). Germline values: CDR1 SGHAT, CDR2 FQDESV (reference sequence). The CDR3 consists of 13 residues. Trimming pared 6 bases from V and 1 base from J, leaving 9 bases between. CDR3 nucleotides: TGTGCCAGCAGGAGGGGTGAGAACACTGAAGCTTTCTTT. It codes for CASRRGENTEAFF.

In this sample, this clonotype turned up many times. The gene calls are TRBV12-3 or TRBV12-4 and TRBJ1-2, with TRBD1 matching 7 bases. The junction had 7 bases not matched to a gene; V was cut back by 3 bases and J by 6 bases. This CDR3 is 14 amino acids long. The CDR3 DNA is TGTGCCAGCAGTTTTACAGGGGAAGCGAATGGCTACACCTTC. Its protein is CASSFTGEANGYTF.

This clonotype was counted many times. This chain uses TRBV28 with TRBJ2-5; TRBD1 might be the D (5 bases). The CDR3 sequence is 12 residues long. Trimming left V 5 bases short and J 9 bases short, with 13 bases between. Germline V CDR1 and CDR2: MDHEN, SYDVKM. CDR3 DNA: TGTGCCAGCAGTGGCAGGGTTTGGGCCCAGTACTTC. Translating it yields CASSGRVWAQYF.

This clonotype was recorded at least ten times. The V and J genes are TRBV3-1 and TRBJ2-1, with D possibly being TRBD2 (5 bases). CDR1 and CDR2 (germline): LGHDT, YNNKEL (reference sequence). The CDR3 contains 15 residues. Trimming cost V 0 bases and J 7 bases, with 13 bases left between them. The CDR3 DNA sequence: TGTGCCAGCAGCCAAGAGTTCCGGGGTCGGAATGAGCAGTTCTTC. It yields the protein CASSQEFRGRNEQFF.

This clonotype has only a few counts. This rearrangement joins TRBV5-6 to TRBJ2-3; perhaps TRBD2 as D (5 bases). The CDR3 has 15 residues. Germline V gives CDR1 SGHDT, CDR2 YYEEEE. Trimming removed 0 bases at V and 0 bases at J, with 8 bases between. CDR3 in amino acids: CASSLAWESTDTQYF. The CDR3 bases are TGTGCCAGCAGCTTGGCTTGGGAGAGCACAGATACGCAGTATTTT.

This clonotype has only a few counts. CDR3 protein: CASSLSQGATYEQYF. The CDR3 DNA reads as TGTGCCAGCAGTTTATCCCAGGGGGCGACCTACGAGCAGTACTTC. The chain has TRBV27 and TRBJ2-7; 8 positions agree with TRBD1. The length of the CDR3 is 15 residues. The trim removed 0 bases at V and 2 bases at J, leaving 3 bases unmatched. Germline-derived CDR1 and CDR2 are MNHEY and SMNVEV (reference sequence).

The J gene is TRBJ1-5, the V gene TRBV6-1; D remains unclear. Looked up from germline, CDR1 is MNHNS and CDR2 is SASEGT. V was pared by 6 bases and J by 5 bases, with 11 bases between. The CDR3 sequence is 13 residues long. CDR3 protein: CASSSFIDQPQHF. CDR3 coding DNA: TGTGCCAGCAGCTCATTTATAGATCAGCCCCAGCATTTT.

This clonotype showed up just a few times. The chain employs TRBV15 and TRBJ1-5; D uncertain. This CDR3 spans 13 amino acids. Germline CDR1 LNHNV, CDR2 YYDKDF (reference sequence). V was shortened by 0 bases and J by 4 bases, with 4 bases between the two germline ends. The CDR3 reads CATSRDFNQPQHF. CDR3 nucleotide sequence: TGTGCCACCAGCAGAGATTTTAATCAGCCCCAGCATTTT.

The table lists this clonotype with many counts. V and J are TRBV9 and TRBJ1-2; D is uncertain. This CDR3 region has 14 residues. With 0 bases removed from V and 2 bases from J, the gap between germline ends came to 8 bases. Looked up from germline, CDR1 is SGDLS and CDR2 is YYNGEE. Here the CDR3 reads CASSVVTANYGYTF. Here the CDR3 DNA reads TGTGCCAGCAGCGTAGTTACCGCCAACTATGGCTACACCTTC.

This clonotype was seen many times. The CDR3 DNA is TGCAGTGCTCATATCTTGACAGGGGCCTACGAGCAGTACTTC. Translated: CSAHILTGAYEQYF. The rearrangement joins TRBV20-1 to TRBJ2-7; 8 bases are a match to TRBD1. V shed 5 bases, J shed 2 bases, and the junction held 8 bases outside the gene matches. The CDR3 has 14 residues. Germline V gene data show CDR1 as DFQATT and CDR2 as SNEGSKA (reference sequence).

This chain joins TRBV7-6 and TRBJ2-7, with 8 bases that match TRBD2. CDR1 is SGHVS, CDR2 FNYEAQ, per germline. The CDR3 consists of 12 residues. The V segment lost 5 bases and the J segment 5 bases; nucleotides outside the gene matches: 2. The CDR3 protein is CASSPTSDEQYF. The CDR3 DNA reads as TGTGCCAGCAGCCCGACTAGCGACGAGCAGTACTTC.

The chain is built from TRBV28 and TRBJ2-4; D is possibly TRBD1 or TRBD2 (5 bases each). V lost 11 bases and J lost 3, with 20 bases in between. This CDR3 has 15 amino acids. Germline assignment: CDR1 MDHEN and CDR2 SYDVKM. CDR3 DNA: TGTGCCGGCTACTTGGGCGATGGGGGCAAAAACATTCAGTACTTC. Translating it yields CAGYLGDGGKNIQYF.

This clonotype showed up many times. The V call is TRBV13, the J call TRBJ2-1; D gene ambiguous. Trimming cost V 5 bases and J 5 bases, with 13 bases left between them. The CDR3 totals 14 residues. The V gene's germline CDR1 is PRHDT and CDR2 FYEKMQ (reference sequence). The DNA for the CDR3 is TGTGCCAGCAGCCCCGGGCGTCGGGACAATGAGCAGTTCTTC. This translates into CASSPGRRDNEQFF.